The sequence of this T cell receptor beta chain was determined in a study of prognosis after radiotherapy for stage I lung cancer. It was by two-round multiplex PCR that TCR beta CDR3 was amplified from genomic DNA. Primers were specific to each TRBV and TRBJ gene in first-round PCR. TCRdb re-called the multiplex PCR reads through MiXCR, storing one row per CDR3 protein. The table has tens of thousands of distinct CDR3 sequences, less than 25% seen once. Germline V gives CDR1 MRHNA, CDR2 SNTAGT. The CDR3 runs to 20 residues. The ends were cut back, 5 bases at V and 3 bases at J, with 29 bases in the middle.

This sample comprised PBMCs, obtained before or after stereotactic body radiation therapy (not recorded which). This chain uses TRBV6-4 with TRBJ2-1; the D gene is possibly TRBD2 (6 bases). The TCR was taken from a donor older than 45 with non-small cell lung cancer. The CDR3 sequence: CASSRPVTSGRFNRYNEQFF. For the CDR3, the DNA is TGTGCCAGCAGTCGTCCCGTGACTAGTGGGAGATTTAACCGCTACAATGAGCAGTTCTTC.